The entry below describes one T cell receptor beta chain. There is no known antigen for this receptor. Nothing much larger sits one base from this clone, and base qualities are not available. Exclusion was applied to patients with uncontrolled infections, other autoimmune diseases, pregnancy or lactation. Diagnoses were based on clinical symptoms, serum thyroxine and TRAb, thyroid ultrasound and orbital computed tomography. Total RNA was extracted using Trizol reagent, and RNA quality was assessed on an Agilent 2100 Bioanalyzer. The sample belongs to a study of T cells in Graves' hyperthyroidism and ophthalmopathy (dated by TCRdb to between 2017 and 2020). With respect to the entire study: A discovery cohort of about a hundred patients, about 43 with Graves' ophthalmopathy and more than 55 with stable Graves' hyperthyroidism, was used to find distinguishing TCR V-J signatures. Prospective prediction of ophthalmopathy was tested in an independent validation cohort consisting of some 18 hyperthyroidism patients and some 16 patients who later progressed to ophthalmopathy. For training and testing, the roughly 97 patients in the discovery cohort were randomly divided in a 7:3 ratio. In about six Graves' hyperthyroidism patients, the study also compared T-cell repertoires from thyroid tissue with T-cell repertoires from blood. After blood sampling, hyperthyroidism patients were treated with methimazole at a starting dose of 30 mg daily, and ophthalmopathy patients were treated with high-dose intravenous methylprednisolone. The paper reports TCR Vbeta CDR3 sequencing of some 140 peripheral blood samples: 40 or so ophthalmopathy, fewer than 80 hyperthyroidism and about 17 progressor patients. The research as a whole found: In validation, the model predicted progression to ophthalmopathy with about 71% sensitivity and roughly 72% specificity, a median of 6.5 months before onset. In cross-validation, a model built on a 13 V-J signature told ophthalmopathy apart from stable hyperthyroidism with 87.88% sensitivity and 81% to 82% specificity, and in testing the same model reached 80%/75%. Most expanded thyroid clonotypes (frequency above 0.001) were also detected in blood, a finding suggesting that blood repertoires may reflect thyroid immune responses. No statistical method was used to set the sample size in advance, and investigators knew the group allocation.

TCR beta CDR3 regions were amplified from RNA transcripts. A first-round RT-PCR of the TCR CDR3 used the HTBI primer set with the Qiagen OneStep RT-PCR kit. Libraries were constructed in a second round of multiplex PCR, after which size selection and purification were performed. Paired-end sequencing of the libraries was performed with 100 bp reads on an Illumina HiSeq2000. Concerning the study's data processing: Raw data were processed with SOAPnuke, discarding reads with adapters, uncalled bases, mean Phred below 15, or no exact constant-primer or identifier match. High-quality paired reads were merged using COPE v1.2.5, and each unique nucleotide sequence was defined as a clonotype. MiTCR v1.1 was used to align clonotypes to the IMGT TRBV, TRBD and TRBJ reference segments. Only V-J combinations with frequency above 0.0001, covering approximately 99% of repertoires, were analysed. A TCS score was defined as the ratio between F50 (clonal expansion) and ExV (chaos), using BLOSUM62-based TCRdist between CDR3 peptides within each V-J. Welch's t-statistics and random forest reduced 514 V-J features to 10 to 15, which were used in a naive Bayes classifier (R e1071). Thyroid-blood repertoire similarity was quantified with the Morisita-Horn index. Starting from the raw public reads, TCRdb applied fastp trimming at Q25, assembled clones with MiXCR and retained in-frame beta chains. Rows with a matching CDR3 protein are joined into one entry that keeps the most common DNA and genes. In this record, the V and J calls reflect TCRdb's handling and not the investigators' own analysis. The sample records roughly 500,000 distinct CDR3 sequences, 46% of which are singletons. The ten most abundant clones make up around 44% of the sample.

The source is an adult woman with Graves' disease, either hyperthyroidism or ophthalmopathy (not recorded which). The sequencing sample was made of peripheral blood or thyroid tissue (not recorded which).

The DNA is as follows: TGTGCCAGCAGCTGCAACCGGGACAGGGGTGGCGAGACCCAGTACTTC. This is translated as CASSCNRDRGGETQYF. The chain uses TRBV11-1 and TRBJ2-5; 10 bases in the middle match TRBD1. The germline V gene encodes CDR1 SGHAT and CDR2 FQDESV (reference sequence). V is cut back by 4 bases and J by 5 bases, with 10 bases in the junction unmatched. There are 16 amino acids in the CDR3, from cysteine to phenylalanine inclusive. Only the CDR3 DNA stays, 48 bases, in frame from base 1.